This TCR beta chain was captured in a study of blood T cell repertoires in COVID-19. Study-wide background: Both acute and convalescent COVID-19 samples were obtained from the United States, Italy and Spain. Nucleic acid was either cDNA or gDNA, and it came from T cells, B-cell-depleted T cells, or PBMCs.

Trimming removed 3 bases at V and 6 bases at J, with 11 bases between. Per germline, CDR1 MNHEY and CDR2 SMNVEV (reference sequence). The CDR3 loop spans 14 amino acids. Per the original data handling: Amplifying reference gene primers gave estimates of nucleated cell counts. Libraries were prepared by immunoSEQ multiplex PCR; TCRdb keeps only in-frame clonotypes and omits some of them. That table supplies the V and J calls and clone size; D and trimming were determined from the DNA. The sample yields 120,000 or so clones, approximately 68% seen once. The clonotype originates from a woman in her sixties or seventies with acute or convalescent COVID-19. The sequencing input was peripheral blood. The chain has TRBV27 and TRBJ1-4, with D uncertain. The CDR3 sequence is CASSFLGSDEKLFF. The CDR3, as DNA: TGTGCCAGCAGTTTTCTAGGCAGCGATGAAAAACTGTTTTTT.